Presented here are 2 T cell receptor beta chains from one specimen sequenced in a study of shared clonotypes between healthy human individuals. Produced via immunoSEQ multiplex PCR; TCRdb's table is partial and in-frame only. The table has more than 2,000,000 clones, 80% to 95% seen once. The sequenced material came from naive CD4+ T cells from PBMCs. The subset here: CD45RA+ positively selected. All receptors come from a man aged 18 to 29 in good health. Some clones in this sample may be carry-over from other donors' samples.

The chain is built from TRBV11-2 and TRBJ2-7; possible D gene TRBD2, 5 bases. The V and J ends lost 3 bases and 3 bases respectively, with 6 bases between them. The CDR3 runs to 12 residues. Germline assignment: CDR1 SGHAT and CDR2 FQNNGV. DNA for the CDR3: TGTGCCAGCAGCTTCAGCGGCTACGAGCAGTACTTC. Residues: CASSFSGYEQYF.

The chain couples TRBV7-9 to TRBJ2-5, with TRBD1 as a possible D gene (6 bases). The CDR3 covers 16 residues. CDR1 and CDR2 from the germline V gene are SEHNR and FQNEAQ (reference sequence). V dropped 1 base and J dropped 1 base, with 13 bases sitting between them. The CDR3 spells CASSLGQVLPQETQYF. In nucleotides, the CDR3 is TGTGCCAGCAGCTTAGGACAGGTATTGCCCCAAGAGACCCAGTACTTC.